This T cell receptor beta chain was sequenced during a study of OX40 agonist ivuxolimab in advanced cancers. Study findings and constraints: CD4+ and CD8+ blood T cells expanded clonally by week 6 at 0.1 to 3.0 mg/kg.

This table comes from immunoSEQ multiplex PCR, and its TCRdb copy is limited to in-frame clones, with some not included. The table includes around 72,000 clones, 75% to 90% detected once. J lost 3 bases, V lost 7 bases, and 3 bases had no gene match. This CDR3 is built from 12 residues. Looked up from germline, CDR1 is ENHRY and CDR2 is SYGVKD. With respect to this clone: Its antigen is not identified.

If patients had autoimmune disease history or systemic immunosuppression, they were excluded. This chain links TRBV10-3 with TRBJ2-7, with TRBD2 matching 7 bases. The starting material was CD4+ or CD8+ T cells sorted from blood, obtained in a trial of the OX40 agonist ivuxolimab. The TCR was taken from an adult with an advanced solid tumor such as melanoma, head and neck, liver or kidney cancer. The CDR3, as DNA: TGTGCCATCAAGTCGGGGGGCTACGAGCAGTACTTC. As protein: CAIKSGGYEQYF.